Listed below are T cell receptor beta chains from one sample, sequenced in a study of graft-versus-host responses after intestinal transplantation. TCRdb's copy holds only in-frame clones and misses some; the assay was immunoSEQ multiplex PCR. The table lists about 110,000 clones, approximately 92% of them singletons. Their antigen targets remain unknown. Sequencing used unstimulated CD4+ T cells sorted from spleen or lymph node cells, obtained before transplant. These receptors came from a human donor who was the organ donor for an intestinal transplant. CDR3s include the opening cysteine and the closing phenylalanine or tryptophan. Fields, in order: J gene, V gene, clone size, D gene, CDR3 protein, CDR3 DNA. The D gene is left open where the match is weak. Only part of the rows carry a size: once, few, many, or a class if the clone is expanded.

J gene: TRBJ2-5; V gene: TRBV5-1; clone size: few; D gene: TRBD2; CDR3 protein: CASSPGLAGGLGETQYF; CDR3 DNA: TGCGCCAGCAGCCCAGGACTAGCGGGAGGTCTCGGGGAGACCCAGTACTTC
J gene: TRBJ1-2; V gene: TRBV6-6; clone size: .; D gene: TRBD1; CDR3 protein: CASRRETGWAGYTF; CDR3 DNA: TGTGCCAGCAGGAGAGAGACAGGGTGGGCTGGCTACACCTTC
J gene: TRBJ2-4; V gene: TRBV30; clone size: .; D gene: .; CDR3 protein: CAWSVMSLALAKNIQYF; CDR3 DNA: TGTGCCTGGAGTGTAATGTCTTTGGCGCTAGCCAAAAACATTCAGTACTTC
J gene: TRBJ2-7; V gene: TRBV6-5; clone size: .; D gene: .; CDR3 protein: CASTSGWSSYEQYF; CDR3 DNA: TGTGCCAGCACTTCAGGGTGGAGCTCCTACGAGCAGTACTTC
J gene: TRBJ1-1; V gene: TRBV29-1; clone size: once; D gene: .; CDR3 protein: CSVENKGRNTEAFF; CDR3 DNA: TGCAGCGTTGAAAATAAAGGGAGGAACACTGAAGCTTTCTTT
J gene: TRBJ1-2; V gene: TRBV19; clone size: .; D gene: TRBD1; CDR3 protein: CASSPRTGNYGYTF; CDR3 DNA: TGTGCCAGTAGTCCACGGACAGGGAACTATGGCTACACCTTC
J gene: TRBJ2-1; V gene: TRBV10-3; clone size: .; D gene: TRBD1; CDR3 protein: CAISEGGQGARNEQFF; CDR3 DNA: TGTGCCATCAGTGAGGGTGGACAGGGGGCGCGGAATGAGCAGTTCTTC
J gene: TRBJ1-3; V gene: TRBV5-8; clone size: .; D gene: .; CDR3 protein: CASSLLKTDSGNTIYF; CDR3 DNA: TGTGCCAGCAGCTTGCTTAAGACGGACTCTGGAAACACCATATATTTT
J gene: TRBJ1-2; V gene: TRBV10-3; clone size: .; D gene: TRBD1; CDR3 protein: CAIRTGTGGTADYGYTF; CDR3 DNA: TGTGCCATCAGGACAGGGACAGGGGGCACGGCGGACTATGGCTACACCTTC
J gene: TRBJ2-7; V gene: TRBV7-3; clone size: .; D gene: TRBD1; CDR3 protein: CASSPRQGGEQYF; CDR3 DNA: TGTGCCAGCAGCCCGAGACAGGGTGGCGAGCAGTACTTC
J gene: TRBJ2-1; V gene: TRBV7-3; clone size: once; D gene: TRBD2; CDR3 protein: CASSLSLAENNEQFF; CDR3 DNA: TGTGCCAGCAGCTTATCTCTAGCGGAGAACAATGAGCAGTTCTTC
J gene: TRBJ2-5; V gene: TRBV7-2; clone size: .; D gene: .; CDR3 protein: CASSRRRVQETQYF; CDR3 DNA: TGTGCCAGCAGCCGCCGCAGGGTACAAGAGACCCAGTACTTC
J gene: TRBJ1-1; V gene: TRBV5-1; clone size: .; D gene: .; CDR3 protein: CASSLTQSVGAYTEAFF; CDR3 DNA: TGCGCCAGCAGCCTGACCCAATCCGTGGGGGCTTACACTGAAGCTTTCTTT
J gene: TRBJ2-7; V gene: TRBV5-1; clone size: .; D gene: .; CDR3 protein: CASSLLGGQTYEQYF; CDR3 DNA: TGCGCCAGCAGCTTGTTGGGCGGGCAGACCTACGAGCAGTACTTC
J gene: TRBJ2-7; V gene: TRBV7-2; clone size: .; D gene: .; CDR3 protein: CASSFGRSYEQYF; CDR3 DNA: TGTGCCAGCAGCTTCGGGCGATCCTACGAGCAGTACTTC
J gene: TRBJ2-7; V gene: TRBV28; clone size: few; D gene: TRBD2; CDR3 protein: CASSRGRAKGEQYF; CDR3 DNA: TGTGCCAGCAGCCGCGGGAGGGCCAAGGGGGAGCAGTACTTC
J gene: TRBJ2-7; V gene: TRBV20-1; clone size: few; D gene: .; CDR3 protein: CSASKNEQYF; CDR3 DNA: TGCAGTGCTAGCAAGAACGAGCAGTACTTC
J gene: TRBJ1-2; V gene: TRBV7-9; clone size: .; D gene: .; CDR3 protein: CASSSSPYGYTF; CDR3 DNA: TGTGCCAGCAGCTCCAGTCCCTATGGCTACACCTTC
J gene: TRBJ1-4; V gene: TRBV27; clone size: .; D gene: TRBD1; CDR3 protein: CASSLSTGYEKLFF; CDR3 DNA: TGTGCCAGCAGTTTATCGACAGGGTATGAAAAACTGTTTTTT
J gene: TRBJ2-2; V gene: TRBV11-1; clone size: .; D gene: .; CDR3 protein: CASSLIGNTGELFF; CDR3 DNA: TGTGCCAGCAGCTTAATTGGCAACACCGGGGAGCTGTTTTTT
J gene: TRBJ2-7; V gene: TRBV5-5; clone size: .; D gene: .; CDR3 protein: CASSWGRERGSYEQYF; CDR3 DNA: TGTGCCAGCAGCTGGGGGCGGGAGAGGGGATCCTACGAGCAGTACTTC
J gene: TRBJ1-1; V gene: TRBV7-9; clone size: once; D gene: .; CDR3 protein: CASSFIGAFEAFF; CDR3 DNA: TGTGCCAGCAGCTTTATAGGGGCCTTTGAAGCTTTCTTT
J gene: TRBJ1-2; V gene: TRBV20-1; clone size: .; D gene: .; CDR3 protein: CSVADWGYTF; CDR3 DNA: TGCAGTGTCGCGGACTGGGGCTACACCTTC
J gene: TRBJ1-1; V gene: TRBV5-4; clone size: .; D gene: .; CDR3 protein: CASSYQRGNTEAFF; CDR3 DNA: TGTGCCAGCAGTTATCAGCGGGGGAACACTGAAGCTTTCTTT
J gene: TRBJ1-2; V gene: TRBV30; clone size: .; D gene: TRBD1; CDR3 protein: CAWSRRRTGSNYGYTF; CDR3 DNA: TGTGCCTGGAGCAGACGTCGGACAGGATCAAACTATGGCTACACCTTC
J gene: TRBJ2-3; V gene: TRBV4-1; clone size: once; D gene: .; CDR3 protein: CASSQEGVRGDTQYF; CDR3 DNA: TGCGCCAGCAGCCAAGAAGGAGTGAGGGGCGATACGCAGTATTTT
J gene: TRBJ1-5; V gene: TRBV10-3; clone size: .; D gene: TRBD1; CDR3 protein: CAISESRDRGGNQPQHF; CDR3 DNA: TGTGCCATCAGTGAGTCGCGGGACAGGGGTGGGAATCAGCCCCAGCATTTT
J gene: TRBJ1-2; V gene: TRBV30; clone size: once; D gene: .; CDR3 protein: CAWTPRGENGYTF; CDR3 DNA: TGTGCCTGGACCCCCCGGGGCGAGAATGGCTACACCTTC
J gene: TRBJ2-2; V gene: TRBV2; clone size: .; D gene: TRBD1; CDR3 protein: CASRAGQGMGTGELFF; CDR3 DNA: TGTGCCAGCAGGGCCGGACAGGGTATGGGCACCGGGGAGCTGTTTTTT
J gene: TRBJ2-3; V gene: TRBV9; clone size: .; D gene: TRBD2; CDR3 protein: CASSVGLAATDTQYF; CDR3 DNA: TGTGCCAGCAGCGTAGGACTAGCGGCCACAGATACGCAGTATTTT
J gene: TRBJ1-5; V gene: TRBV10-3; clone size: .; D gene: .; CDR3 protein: CAISDPNQPQHF; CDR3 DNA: TGTGCCATCAGTGATCCCAATCAGCCCCAGCATTTT
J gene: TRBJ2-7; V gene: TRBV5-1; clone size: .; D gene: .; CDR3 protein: CASKPGTTRYEQYF; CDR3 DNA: TGCGCCAGCAAACCCGGGACAACCCGCTACGAGCAGTACTTC
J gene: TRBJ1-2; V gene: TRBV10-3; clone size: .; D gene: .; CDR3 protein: CAIRSESNYGYTF; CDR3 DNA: TGTGCCATCCGGTCGGAGAGTAACTATGGCTACACCTTC
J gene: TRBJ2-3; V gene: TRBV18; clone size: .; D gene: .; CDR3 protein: CASSPEGRGSRGQYF; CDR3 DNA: TGTGCCAGCTCACCGGAGGGCAGGGGATCTAGGGGGCAGTATTTT
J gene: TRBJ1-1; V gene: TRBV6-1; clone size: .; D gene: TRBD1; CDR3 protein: CASTADRDTEAFF; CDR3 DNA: TGTGCCAGCACCGCGGACAGGGACACTGAAGCTTTCTTT
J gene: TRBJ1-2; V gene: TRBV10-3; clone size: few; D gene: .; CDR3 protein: CAISEGQNYGYTF; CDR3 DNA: TGTGCCATCAGTGAGGGACAGAACTATGGCTACACCTTC
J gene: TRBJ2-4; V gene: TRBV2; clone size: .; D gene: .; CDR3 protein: CASQTGAKNIQYF; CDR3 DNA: TGTGCCAGTCAGACAGGAGCCAAAAACATTCAGTACTTC
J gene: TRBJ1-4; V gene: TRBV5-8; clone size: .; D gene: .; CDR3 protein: CASSLNGAINEKLFF; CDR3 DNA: TGTGCCAGCAGCTTGAACGGAGCAATTAATGAAAAACTGTTTTTT
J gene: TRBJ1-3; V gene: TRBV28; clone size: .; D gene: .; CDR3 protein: CASSLSNGFSGNTIYF; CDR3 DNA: TGTGCCAGCAGTTTATCCAACGGTTTCTCTGGAAACACCATATATTTT
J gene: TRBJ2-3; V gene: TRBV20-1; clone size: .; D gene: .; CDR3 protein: CSAITTDTQYF; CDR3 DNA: TGCAGTGCTATCACCACCGATACGCAGTATTTT
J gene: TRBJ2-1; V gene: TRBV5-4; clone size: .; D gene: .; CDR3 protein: CASSTEQDSYNEQFF; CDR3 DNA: TGTGCCAGCAGCACAGAGCAGGACAGTTACAATGAGCAGTTCTTC
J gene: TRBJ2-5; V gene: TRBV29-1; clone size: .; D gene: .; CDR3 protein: CSASFKVPPQYF; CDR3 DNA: TGCAGCGCCTCTTTTAAGGTCCCGCCCCAGTACTTC
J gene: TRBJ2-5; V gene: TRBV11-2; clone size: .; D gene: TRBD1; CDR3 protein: CASSLGKGGRLETQYF; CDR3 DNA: TGTGCCAGCAGCTTGGGGAAAGGGGGCAGGCTGGAGACCCAGTACTTC
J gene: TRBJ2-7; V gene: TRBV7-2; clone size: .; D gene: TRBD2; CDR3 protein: CASSQGLAGGNEQYF; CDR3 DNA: TGTGCCAGCAGCCAGGGGCTAGCGGGAGGGAACGAGCAGTACTTC
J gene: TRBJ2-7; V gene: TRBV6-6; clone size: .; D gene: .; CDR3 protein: CASSYPGPNYEQYF; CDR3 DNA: TGTGCCAGCAGTTACCCGGGACCAAACTACGAGCAGTACTTC
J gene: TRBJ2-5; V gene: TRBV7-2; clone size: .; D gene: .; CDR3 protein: CASRPSRPGGETQYF; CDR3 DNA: TGTGCCAGCAGACCCTCGAGACCTGGGGGGGAGACCCAGTACTTC
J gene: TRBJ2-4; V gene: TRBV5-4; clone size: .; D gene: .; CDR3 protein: CASSVGAKNIQYF; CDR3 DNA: TGTGCCAGCAGTGTAGGGGCCAAAAACATTCAGTACTTC
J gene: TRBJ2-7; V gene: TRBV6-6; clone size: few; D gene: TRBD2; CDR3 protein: CASSQLAGGGEQYF; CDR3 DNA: TGTGCCAGCAGTCAACTAGCGGGAGGGGGCGAGCAGTACTTC
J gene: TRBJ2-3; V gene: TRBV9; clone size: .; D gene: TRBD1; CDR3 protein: CASSVGEHRGPRTDTQYF; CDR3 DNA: TGTGCCAGCAGCGTAGGAGAGCACAGGGGTCCCCGCACAGATACGCAGTATTTT
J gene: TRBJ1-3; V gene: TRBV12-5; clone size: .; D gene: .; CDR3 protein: CASASPDRNTIYF; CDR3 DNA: TGTGCTAGTGCCTCTCCCGATCGAAACACCATATATTTT